A selection of T cell receptor beta chains follows, all from one sample in a study of response to subunit inactivated influenza vaccine. TCRdb re-called the RT-PCR reads with MiXCR, one entry per CDR3 protein. The profile shows 450,000 to 600,000 distinct CDR3 sequences, less than 10% of them singletons. The sample here was PBMCs from blood, taken 23 months after vaccination. Source of these receptors: a man aged 50 to 75 who received an inactivated influenza vaccine. Each CDR3 is given with its conserved first and last residue. D genes are given only for firm matches. Clone sizes are given selectively: once, few, many, or a class where the clone is expanded.

clone size | J gene | V gene | D gene | CDR3 protein | CDR3 DNA
few | TRBJ2-7 | TRBV19 | NA | CATSGVAYEQYF | TGTGCCACCTCGGGGGTTGCCTACGAGCAGTACTTC
NA | TRBJ2-3 | TRBV7-9 | NA | CASSLEARMGTDTQYF | TGTGCCAGCAGCTTAGAGGCGCGGATGGGCACAGATACGCAGTATTTT
few | TRBJ2-5 | TRBV29-1 | NA | CSVEAPGGGRLQETQYF | TGCAGCGTTGAAGCCCCCGGAGGAGGGAGGCTGCAAGAGACCCAGTACTTC
many | TRBJ2-7 | TRBV6-5 | TRBD1 | CASSYSSRGRYEQYF | TGTGCCAGCAGTTACTCGAGCAGGGGGAGATACGAGCAGTACTTC
many | TRBJ2-4 | TRBV6-1 | NA | CASRGVAKNIQYF | TGTGCCAGCAGAGGGGTAGCCAAAAACATTCAGTACTTC
NA | TRBJ1-2 | TRBV5-1 | NA | CASSLTGYGSDGYTF | TGCGCCAGCAGCTTGACGGGGTATGGGTCTGATGGCTACACCTTC
many | TRBJ2-7 | TRBV12-3/TRBV12-4 | NA | CASSPTSGGYEQYF | TGTGCCAGCAGTCCAACCAGCGGCGGCTACGAGCAGTACTTC
many | TRBJ2-4 | TRBV3-1 | TRBD1 | CASSSRDRGPDIQYF | TGTGCCAGCAGCTCCCGGGACAGGGGTCCGGACATTCAGTACTTC
NA | TRBJ2-2 | TRBV5-1 | NA | CASSLSQGAGELFF | TGCGCCAGCAGCTTGTCACAGGGAGCCGGGGAGCTGTTTTTT
few | TRBJ2-2 | TRBV4-3 | NA | CASSQDPAVGRTGELFF | TGCGCCAGCAGCCAAGATCCAGCAGTTGGCCGCACCGGGGAGCTGTTTTTT
NA | TRBJ1-6 | TRBV7-2 | NA | CASSLRTDSSYNSPLHF | TGTGCCAGCAGCTTACGGACAGACAGCTCCTATAATTCACCCCTCCACTTT
NA | TRBJ2-1 | TRBV7-6 | NA | CASSSVGLNEQFF | TGTGCCAGCAGTTCTGTAGGCCTCAATGAGCAGTTCTTC
many | TRBJ1-2 | TRBV28 | NA | CASSKVGRDDRGNYGYTF | TGTGCCAGCAGTAAAGTGGGGCGGGACGACCGTGGAAACTATGGCTACACCTTC
few | TRBJ2-5 | TRBV11-3 | NA | CASSSTSQGETQYF | TGTGCCAGCAGCTCCACTAGCCAAGGAGAGACCCAGTACTTC
few | TRBJ2-1 | TRBV11-3 | NA | CASSLDPRGAYNEQFF | TGTGCCAGCAGCTTAGATCCCAGGGGGGCGTACAATGAGCAGTTCTTC
many | TRBJ2-5 | TRBV29-1 | NA | CSLTSRSQETQYF | TGCAGCCTTACTTCCCGGTCCCAAGAGACCCAGTACTTC
few | TRBJ2-7 | TRBV12-3/TRBV12-4 | TRBD2 | CASSLGTSVYEQYF | TGTGCCAGCAGTTTAGGGACTAGCGTTTACGAGCAGTACTTC
many | TRBJ2-7 | TRBV28 | NA | CASSKQGWQYF | TGTGCCAGCAGCAAACAGGGATGGCAGTACTTC
many | TRBJ1-5 | TRBV6-2/TRBV6-3 | TRBD1 | CASSSDRGFVSNQPQHF | TGTGCCAGCAGCTCCGACAGGGGGTTCGTGAGCAATCAGCCCCAGCATTTT
NA | TRBJ1-1 | TRBV12-3/TRBV12-4 | NA | CASSLTVEGSEAFF | TGTGCCAGCAGTTTGACGGTTGAAGGGAGTGAAGCTTTCTTT
NA | TRBJ1-1 | TRBV4-3 | NA | CASSQDRIGVPNTEAFF | TGCGCCAGCAGCCAAGATAGGATCGGGGTACCCAACACTGAAGCTTTCTTT
many | TRBJ1-1 | TRBV12-3/TRBV12-4 | TRBD1 | CASSLRTGGLTEAFF | TGTGCCAGCAGTTTGAGGACAGGGGGCCTCACTGAAGCTTTCTTT
few | TRBJ2-1 | TRBV20-1 | NA | CSAGGTRNEQFF | TGCAGTGCTGGGGGGACTCGCAATGAGCAGTTCTTC
few | TRBJ1-2 | TRBV19 | NA | CASKNRDRTYGYTF | TGTGCCAGTAAGAACCGGGACCGGACCTATGGCTACACCTTC
few | TRBJ2-3 | TRBV6-2/TRBV6-3 | TRBD1 | CASSYSLGTGVDTQYF | TGTGCCAGCAGTTACTCCCTCGGGACAGGGGTGGATACGCAGTATTTT
many | TRBJ2-7 | TRBV4-3 | NA | CASSQARPSLGSYEQYF | TGCGCCAGCAGCCAAGCACGCCCTTCTCTGGGGTCCTACGAGCAGTACTTC
few | TRBJ2-7 | TRBV20-1 | TRBD2 | CSANWGNGASGSVYEQYF | TGCAGTGCTAATTGGGGGAACGGGGCTAGCGGGAGTGTTTACGAGCAGTACTTC
many | TRBJ2-1 | TRBV29-1 | TRBD2 | CSVVSGSSYNEQFF | TGCAGCGTTGTTAGCGGGAGCTCCTACAATGAGCAGTTCTTC
NA | TRBJ2-3 | TRBV7-2 | NA | CASSAAGPLGADTQYF | TGTGCCAGCAGCGCGGCCGGACCGCTGGGGGCAGATACGCAGTATTTT
many | TRBJ2-7 | TRBV5-1 | NA | CASSIGTSYEQYF | TGCGCCAGCAGCATTGGGACATCCTACGAGCAGTACTTC
many | TRBJ1-5 | TRBV20-1 | NA | CSASHAQPQHF | TGCAGTGCTAGTCATGCCCAGCCCCAGCATTTT
NA | TRBJ2-5 | TRBV6-5 | NA | CASSYSIVEETQYF | TGTGCCAGCAGTTACTCGATAGTAGAAGAGACCCAGTACTTC
few | TRBJ1-2 | TRBV20-1 | TRBD1 | CSAPPGQGAPGYTF | TGCAGTGCCCCTCCGGGACAGGGGGCGCCTGGCTACACCTTC
many | TRBJ1-1 | TRBV12-3/TRBV12-4 | NA | CASSSSANTEAFF | TGTGCCAGCAGTTCGTCGGCGAACACTGAAGCTTTCTTT
many | TRBJ1-4 | TRBV15 | TRBD1 | CATATGGSEKLFF | TGTGCCACCGCTACAGGGGGTAGTGAAAAACTGTTTTTT
few | TRBJ2-3 | TRBV5-1 | NA | CASSISLSDTQYF | TGCGCCAGCAGCATAAGTTTATCGGATACGCAGTATTTT
NA | TRBJ1-6 | TRBV30 | NA | CAWSIGFGSPLHF | TGTGCCTGGAGCATTGGGTTTGGTTCACCCCTCCACTTT
NA | TRBJ2-7 | TRBV15 | NA | CATSDGFIHEQYF | TGTGCCACCAGCGACGGGTTCATCCACGAGCAGTACTTC
NA | TRBJ2-5 | TRBV6-5 | NA | CASSYSGGGETQYF | TGTGCCAGCAGTTACTCTGGGGGAGGAGAGACCCAGTACTTC
many | TRBJ2-7 | TRBV7-2 | NA | CASSLKVGTYEQYF | TGTGCCAGCAGCTTAAAAGTTGGCACCTACGAGCAGTACTTC
NA | TRBJ2-3 | TRBV2 | NA | CASKPGSRDTQYF | TGTGCCAGCAAACCAGGTTCCCGGGATACGCAGTATTTT